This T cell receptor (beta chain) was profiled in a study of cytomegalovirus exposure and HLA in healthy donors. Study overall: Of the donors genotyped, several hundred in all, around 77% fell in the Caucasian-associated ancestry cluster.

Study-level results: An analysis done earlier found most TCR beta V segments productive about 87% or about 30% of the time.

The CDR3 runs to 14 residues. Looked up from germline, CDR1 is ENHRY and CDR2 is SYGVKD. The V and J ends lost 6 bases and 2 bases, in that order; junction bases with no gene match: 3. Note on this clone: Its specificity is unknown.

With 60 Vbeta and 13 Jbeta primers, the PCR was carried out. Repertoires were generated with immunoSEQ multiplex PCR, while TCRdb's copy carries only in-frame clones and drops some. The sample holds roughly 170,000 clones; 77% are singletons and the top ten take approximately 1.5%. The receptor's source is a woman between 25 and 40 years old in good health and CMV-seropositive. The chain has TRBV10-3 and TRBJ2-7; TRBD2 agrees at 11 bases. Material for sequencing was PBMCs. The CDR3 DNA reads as TGTGCCATCAGGGGGACTAGCGGTACCTACGAGCAGTACTTC. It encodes CAIRGTSGTYEQYF.